This T cell receptor beta chain comes out of a study of regulatory T cells in long-lasting Graves disease (dated by TCRdb to the early 2020s). For the wider study: Patients with newly diagnosed Graves' disease had been on antithyroid drugs for under 3 months. A total of 35 or so samples underwent TCR sequencing: around 13 from persistent and roughly 20 from newly diagnosed Graves' disease patients. The study was registered as a clinical trial and conducted in China. Peripheral blood TCR sequencing and RNA sequencing compared persistent Graves' disease patients with newly diagnosed Graves' disease patients.

Overall study outcomes, separate from this receptor: Because the primary lesion, thyroid tissue, could not be accessed, the study looked at peripheral blood alone. Compared with newly diagnosed patients, persistent Graves' disease patients had lower TCR Shannon entropy and fewer highly expanded clones, which suggests clonal expansion. The authors acknowledged the small sample size as a limitation that may reduce accuracy. Persistent patients shared more public clonotypes among themselves (roughly 2,700) than newly diagnosed patients did (more than 950). Sequencing and analysis were limited to the TCR beta chain.

This clonotype showed up many times. Its antigen remains undetermined. Base qualities were left out, and no much larger clone turns up one base away. Sample time point, as interpreted from the label and publication: newly diagnosed GD, antithyroid drugs for less than 3 months. RNA was extracted from PBMCs in TRIzol for both TCR sequencing and RNA sequencing. The diagnosis of Graves' disease was made according to American Thyroid Association guidelines. Recruitment of patients was carried out at an endocrinology department in Xi'an, China. Each patient gave about 9.1 milliliters of peripheral blood, collected in an EDTA anticoagulant tube. Ficoll Paque Plus density gradient separation was used to isolate PBMCs, and no further T cell sorting was done. An Agilent 2100 Bioanalyzer and agarose gel were used to assess RNA quality, and a NanoDrop 2000 was used to measure RNA concentration. Library generation was performed with multiplex PCR. The sequencing machine was an Illumina HiSeq 4000. iRepertoire HTBI primers and Arm-PCR amplification of CDR3 regions were used to construct TCR beta libraries. PCR products were gel purified before sequencing. The source study handled its data this way. Gene usage analysis of CDR3 amino acid clonotypes used the 62 TRBV and 14 to 15 TRBJ segments found across samples. COPE and FqMerger were used to merge filtered high-quality paired reads into contigs. BLAST was used to align contigs to IMGT TRBV, TRBD and TRBJ reference genes, and CDR3 was defined according to IMGT. Highly expanded clones were defined as clonotypes with a frequency above 0.1%. Shannon entropy served as the measure of repertoire diversity, while the Gini coefficient captured V-J evenness. A clonotype found in more than one individual was treated as public. TCRdb reworked the public reads: Q25 trimming with fastp, MiXCR clone assembly, productive beta chains retained. Records with the same CDR3 protein are collapsed into one entry carrying the most frequent genes and DNA. These V and J calls rely on TCRdb rather than the paper's analysis. This sample lists approximately 350,000 distinct CDR3 sequences; about a sixth were detected once. Jointly, the top ten make up 30% of the sample.

The same specimen was also included in a second study, on T cells in Graves' hyperthyroidism and ophthalmopathy. The second study's paper adds: Stable Graves' hyperthyroidism was defined as the absence of progression to ophthalmopathy over 18 months of follow-up. Hyperthyroidism patients were newly diagnosed, had a disease duration of under 2 months, and were aged 18 to 65 years. The study excluded patients with uncontrolled infections, other autoimmune diseases, pregnancy or lactation. Clinical symptoms, serum thyroxine and TRAb, thyroid ultrasound, and orbital computed tomography formed the basis for the diagnoses. For the first round of RT-PCR on the TCR CDR3, the HTBI primer set was used together with the Qiagen OneStep RT-PCR kit. Most expanded thyroid clonotypes (frequency above 0.001) were also found in blood, which suggests that blood repertoires may mirror thyroid immune responses. In cross-validation, a model built on a 13 V-J signature told ophthalmopathy apart from stable hyperthyroidism with 85% to 90% sensitivity and 81% to 82% specificity, and in testing the same model reached 80%/75%. In validation, progression to ophthalmopathy was predicted by the model with nearly 71% sensitivity and 72% to 85% specificity, a median of roughly 6 months before onset. To identify distinguishing TCR V-J signatures, a discovery cohort of 100 patients was used, comprising 43 with Graves' ophthalmopathy and roughly 60 with stable Graves' hyperthyroidism. An independent validation cohort of under 20 hyperthyroidism patients and about 15 patients who later progressed to ophthalmopathy tested prospective prediction of ophthalmopathy. The 90 to 100 discovery patients were randomly split 7:3 into training and test sets. Thyroid tissue and blood T-cell repertoires from about six Graves' hyperthyroidism patients were also compared in the study. Once sampling was done, hyperthyroidism patients were given methimazole at a starting dose of 30 mg daily, whereas ophthalmopathy patients were given high-dose intravenous methylprednisolone. A second multiplex PCR round built the libraries, followed by size selection and purification. Paired-end sequencing of the libraries was performed with 100 bp reads on an Illumina HiSeq2000. SOAPnuke was used to process the raw data, removing reads that contained adapters or uncalled bases, had a mean Phred below 15, or lacked an exact match to the constant primer or identifier. COPE v1.2.5 was used to merge the high-quality paired reads, and each unique nucleotide sequence was defined as a clonotype. MiTCR v1.1 was used to align clonotypes to the IMGT TRBV, TRBD and TRBJ reference segments. Only V-J combinations with frequency above 0.0001, covering about 99% of repertoires, were analysed. The TCS score was defined as F50 (clonal expansion) divided by E x V (chaos), with BLOSUM62-based TCRdist calculated between CDR3 peptides within each V-J. Welch's t-statistics and random forest reduced 514 V-J features to fewer than 15, which were used in a naive Bayes classifier (R e1071). Sample size was not statistically predetermined, and blinding of investigators to group allocation was not performed. The paper reports TCR Vbeta CDR3 sequencing of some 140 peripheral blood samples: approximately 41 ophthalmopathy, some 80 hyperthyroidism and approximately 17 progressor patients.

The sample in question was peripheral blood mononuclear cells (PBMCs), obtained at new diagnosis, from a patient treated with antithyroid drugs. This TCR derives from a man in his forties with Graves disease. Donor details come from another sample of the same person, matched by shared clones.

This receptor has the CDR3 CASSTRRGERVGEQYF. The DNA reads TGTGCCAGCAGCACGCGCCGGGGGGAACGGGTGGGCGAGCAGTACTTC. The chain employs TRBV11-2 and TRBJ2-7, and TRBD2 aligns with 7 junction nucleotides. For CDR1 and CDR2, the germline V gene lists SGHAT and FQNNGV. Here V drops 5 bases and J drops 6 bases, and the junction holds 16 bases not matched to any gene. The CDR3 numbers 16 residues from cysteine through phenylalanine. CDR3 DNA is the only sequence kept; it has 48 bases, read in frame from the first base.